Listed here are 20 T cell receptor beta chains from one sample, sequenced in a study of cytomegalovirus exposure and HLA in healthy donors. The PCR employed 60 Vbeta primers together with 13 Jbeta primers. Produced via immunoSEQ multiplex PCR; TCRdb's table is partial and in-frame only. The table has 200,000 or so clones, 80% to 85% seen once. Sequencing was carried out using PBMCs. The source is a boy younger than 18 in good health and CMV-seronegative.

This clone was found a few times. The chain recombines TRBV14 with TRBJ2-7, with D unresolved. Trimming removed 5 bases at V and 6 bases at J, with 14 bases between. Per germline, CDR1 SGHDN and CDR2 FVKESK. This CDR3 comprises 13 residues. The CDR3 loop is CASSDYPTGEQYF. The CDR3, as DNA: TGTGCCAGCAGCGATTACCCCACGGGCGAGCAGTACTTC.

This CDR3 is CASSLIRLAGELFF. The CDR3 nucleotides are TGTGCCAGCAGCTTAATCCGGTTAGCCGGGGAGCTGTTTTTT. The rearrangement joins TRBV11-2 to TRBJ2-2; no clear D gene. V was pared by 2 bases and J by 6 bases, with 10 bases between. Germline V gives CDR1 SGHAT, CDR2 FQNNGV. The CDR3 is 14 residues long. The full variable domain, rest sourced from reference TRBV11-2 and TRBJ2-2, is EAGVAQSPRYKIIEKRQSVAFWCNPISGHATLYWYQQILGQGPKLLIQFQNNGVVDDSQLPKDRFSAERLKGVDSTLKIQPAKLEDSAVYLCASSLIRLAGELFFGEGSRLTVL.

DNA for the CDR3: TGTGCCAGCAGCCAGGACAGTTTTGCAGAGACCCAGTACTTC. Its protein is CASSQDSFAETQYF. The genes are TRBV5-6 and TRBJ2-5, with D maybe TRBD1 (6 bases). With 4 bases removed from V and 4 bases from J, the gap between germline ends came to 14 bases. Germline V gives CDR1 SGHDT, CDR2 YYEEEE. The CDR3 runs 14 residues.

This chain links TRBV6-6 with TRBJ1-1; no firm D call. Trimming removed 7 bases from V and 0 bases from J, with 15 bases in between. The CDR3 is 15 amino acids. Germline V gene sequence: CDR1 MNHNY, CDR2 SVGAGI (reference sequence). CDR3 region: CASTRAGGLNTEAFF. CDR3 DNA sequence: TGTGCCAGCACACGGGCCGGAGGGTTGAACACTGAAGCTTTCTTT.

With regard to this clone: At one of its ends the junction is not consistent with the germline gene, which may arise from a read error. CDR3 bases: TGCGCCAGCAGCCAACATCACAGGGGGAATAATTCACCCCTCCGCTTT. As protein: CASSQHHRGNNSPLRF. The chain is built from TRBV4-3 and TRBJ1-6; 8 nucleotides line up with TRBD1. The CDR3 has 16 amino acids. CDR1 and CDR2 from the germline V gene are LGHNA and YSLEER.

The CDR3 loop is CASSKRGNGYTF. In DNA form, the CDR3 reads TGTGCCAGCAGTAAGAGGGGGAATGGCTACACCTTC. This rearrangement joins TRBV27 to TRBJ1-2; the D gene is possibly TRBD1 (6 bases). The V gene's germline CDR1 is MNHEY and CDR2 SMNVEV (reference sequence). The CDR3 is made up of 12 amino acids. Trimming left V 5 bases short and J 6 bases short, with 10 bases between.

The gene calls are TRBV5-8 and TRBJ1-5, with TRBD1 matching over 7 bases. The J segment lost 7 bases and the V segment lost 1 base, leaving 17 bases of the junction unmatched. Looked up from germline, CDR1 is SGHTS and CDR2 is YDEGEE. The CDR3 extends over 18 amino acids. CDR3 sequence reads: CASSLKTGRVSIVQPQHF. For the CDR3, the DNA is TGTGCCAGCAGCTTGAAGACAGGGAGAGTAAGTATAGTCCAGCCCCAGCATTTT.

For this clone: The sample carries other DNA sequences with the same CDR3. The V call is TRBV10-2, the J call TRBJ1-1; no firm D call. The length of the CDR3 is 12 residues. Deletions cut 4 bases from V and 4 bases from J, with 7 bases between. Germline assignment: CDR1 WSHSY and CDR2 SAAADI. The CDR3 region is CASSVGGTEAFF. The CDR3 coding sequence is TGCGCCAGCAGTGTGGGAGGCACTGAAGCTTTCTTT.

V and J are TRBV2 and TRBJ2-1; TRBD1 matches at 9 bases. J gave up 9 bases and V 8 bases, and 8 bases lay outside the gene matches. Germline-derived CDR1 and CDR2 are SNHLY and FYNNEI. The CDR3 is 13 amino acids. CDR3 in amino acids: CASDRDRESEQFF. The CDR3 DNA reads TGTGCCAGCGACCGGGACAGGGAAAGTGAGCAGTTCTTC.

The chain uses TRBV30 and TRBJ1-2, with 7 bases identical to TRBD1. The germline V gene has CDR1 GTSNPN and CDR2 SVGIG (reference sequence). This CDR3 has 13 amino acids. Unmatched junction bases numbered 9, after V lost 3 bases and J lost 8 bases. The CDR3 coding sequence is TGTGCCTGGAGGGAGGGGGCGAAGGGGGGCTACACCTTC. It encodes CAWREGAKGGYTF.

This clone was recorded a few times. In nucleotides, the CDR3 is TGTGCCAGCAGTTACAGCAGCGGGAGGGACAATGAGCAGTTCTTC. As protein: CASSYSSGRDNEQFF. The V gene is TRBV6-5, the J gene TRBJ2-1, with TRBD2 matching 10 bases. V shed 2 bases, J shed 5 bases, and the junction held 3 bases outside the gene matches. Germline CDR1 reads MNHEY; CDR2 reads SVGAGI. The CDR3 is 15 amino acids.

This clone was counted once. CDR3 sequence: CASSLGPGGRRNTGELFF. CDR3 coding DNA: TGTGCCAGCAGCTTGGGACCAGGGGGAAGAAGGAACACCGGGGAGCTGTTTTTT. The gene calls are TRBV7-3 and TRBJ2-2; 7 bases match TRBD1. Germline V gene sequence: CDR1 SGHTA, CDR2 FQGTGA. V lost 3 bases to trimming and J lost 1 base; unmatched junction nucleotides: 11. CDR3 length equals 18 residues.

The chain uses TRBV27 and TRBJ1-2, with 9 bases matching TRBD1. There are 15 residues in the CDR3. In germline, CDR1 is MNHEY, CDR2 SMNVEV (reference sequence). The V segment lost 4 bases and the J segment 4 bases; nucleotides outside the gene matches: 7. The CDR3 loop is CASSSSGTGIYGYTF. The CDR3, as DNA: TGTGCCAGCAGTTCATCCGGGACAGGGATCTATGGCTACACCTTC.

Here the CDR3 reads CASSTPGGRLTGELFF. CDR3 bases: TGTGCCAGCAGCACCCCCGGAGGGAGATTGACCGGGGAGCTGTTTTTT. The V gene is TRBV11-2, the J gene TRBJ2-2; TRBD2 might be the D (6 bases). Trimming removed 5 bases at V and 5 bases at J, with 18 bases between. Germline CDR1 is SGHAT and CDR2 is FQNNGV. There are 16 residues in the CDR3. Supplemented by reference TRBV11-2 and TRBJ2-2, the full variable domain reads EAGVAQSPRYKIIEKRQSVAFWCNPISGHATLYWYQQILGQGPKLLIQFQNNGVVDDSQLPKDRFSAERLKGVDSTLKIQPAKLEDSAVYLCASSTPGGRLTGELFFGEGSRLTVL.

This chain connects TRBV5-4 to TRBJ2-1; TRBD1 matches at 8 bases. The CDR3 length is 14 residues. V shed 5 bases, J shed 5 bases, and the junction held 6 bases outside the gene matches. From germline, CDR1 is SGHNT and CDR2 YYREEE (reference sequence). In nucleotides, the CDR3 is TGTGCCAGCAGGTCGGGACAGGTAAACAATGAGCAGTTCTTC. Protein product: CASRSGQVNNEQFF.

This clone was seen only once. J is TRBJ1-4 and V is TRBV5-4; maybe TRBD1 (6 bases). The length of the CDR3 is 15 residues. The germline CDR1 and CDR2 sequences are SGHNT and YYREEE (reference sequence). With 4 bases removed from V and 6 bases from J, the gap between germline ends came to 16 bases. The CDR3 nucleotides are TGTGCCAGCAGCCCCTCGGACAGAGTGGATGAAAAACTGTTTTTT. This translates into CASSPSDRVDEKLFF. The full variable domain, in which reference TRBV5-4 and TRBJ1-4 provide the parts outside the CDR3, is ETGVTQSPTHLIKTRGQQVTLRCSSQSGHNTVSWYQQALGQGPQFIFQYYREEENGRGNFPPRFSGLQFPNYSSELNVNALELDDSALYLCASSPSDRVDEKLFFGSGTQLSVL.

The chain uses TRBV5-1 and TRBJ2-5, with 7 bases that match TRBD1. The CDR3 is 17 residues long. The V gene's germline CDR1 is SGHRS and CDR2 YFSETQ. J was trimmed by 7 bases and V by 4 bases; bases with no gene match: 19. The CDR3 sequence: CASSPEVGVGPGGTQYF. DNA of the CDR3: TGCGCCAGCAGCCCGGAGGTTGGGGTCGGACCAGGGGGGACCCAGTACTTC.

The genes are TRBV11-2 and TRBJ1-2; D remains unclear. The ends were cut back, 3 bases at V and 4 bases at J, with 9 bases in the middle. Germline V gives CDR1 SGHAT, CDR2 FQNNGV. This CDR3 spans 13 amino acids. CDR3 sequence (DNA): TGTGCCAGCAGCTTCTCCGGAGCCTATGGCTACACCTTC. This gives the protein CASSFSGAYGYTF.

The rearrangement joins TRBV18 to TRBJ2-3, with D tentatively TRBD2 (5 bases). The length of the CDR3 is 15 residues. Trimming cost V 1 base and J 2 bases, with 10 bases left between them. The germline V gene encodes CDR1 KGHSH and CDR2 LQKENI. The CDR3 loop reads CASSPQWGDTDTQYF. CDR3 in DNA: TGTGCCAGCTCACCACAATGGGGAGACACAGATACGCAGTATTTT. The complete variable domain, with remaining parts taken from reference TRBV18 and TRBJ2-3, reads NAGVMQNPRHLVRRRGQEARLRCSPMKGHSHVYWYRQLPEEGLKFMVYLQKENIIDESGMPKERFSAEFPKEGPSILRIQQVVRGDSAAYFCASSPQWGDTDTQYFGPGTRLTVL.

This clone has just one count. This chain uses TRBV29-1 with TRBJ2-5; D is undetermined. V gave up 4 bases and J gave up 4 bases, with 7 bases separating them. Germline CDR1 reads SQVTM; CDR2 reads ANQGSEA. The CDR3 covers 11 residues. Here the CDR3 reads CSVVFGETQYF. The CDR3 DNA sequence: TGCAGCGTTGTCTTCGGAGAGACCCAGTACTTC.